This T cell receptor (beta chain) was obtained from a study of somatic mutations in cytotoxic T cells in rheumatoid arthritis. After removal of 6 bases from V and 4 bases from J, the junction contained 6 bases not matched to a gene. This CDR3 comprises 15 residues. The germline gives CDR1 SGDLS, CDR2 YYNGEE. Here immunoSEQ multiplex PCR was the method, and the copy in TCRdb shows in-frame clones only, minus some. The sample includes 25,000 to 35,000 clones, around 90% of them seen just once. The sample was CD8+ T cells sorted from blood. The clonotype originates from an adult with rheumatoid arthritis. This sequence joins TRBV9 and TRBJ2-3, with 12 bases fitting TRBD2. The CDR3 loop is CASNLAGGQSDTQYF. The CDR3 region has the DNA TGTGCCAGCAACCTAGCGGGGGGGCAATCAGATACGCAGTATTTT.